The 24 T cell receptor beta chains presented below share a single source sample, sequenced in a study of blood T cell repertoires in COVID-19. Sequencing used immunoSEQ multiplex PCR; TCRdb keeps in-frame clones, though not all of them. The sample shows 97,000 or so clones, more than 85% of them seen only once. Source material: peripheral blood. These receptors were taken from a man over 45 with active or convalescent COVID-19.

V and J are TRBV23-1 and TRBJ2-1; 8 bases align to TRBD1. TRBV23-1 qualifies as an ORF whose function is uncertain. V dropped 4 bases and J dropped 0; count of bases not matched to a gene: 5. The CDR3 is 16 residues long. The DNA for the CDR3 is TGCGCCAGCAGTCCACGGACAGGGCCCTCCTACAATGAGCAGTTCTTC. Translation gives CASSPRTGPSYNEQFF.

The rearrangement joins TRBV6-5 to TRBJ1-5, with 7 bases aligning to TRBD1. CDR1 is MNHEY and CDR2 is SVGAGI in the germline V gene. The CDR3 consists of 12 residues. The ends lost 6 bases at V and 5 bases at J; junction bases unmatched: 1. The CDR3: CASRTGHQPQHF. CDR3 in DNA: TGTGCCAGCAGGACAGGGCATCAGCCCCAGCATTTT.

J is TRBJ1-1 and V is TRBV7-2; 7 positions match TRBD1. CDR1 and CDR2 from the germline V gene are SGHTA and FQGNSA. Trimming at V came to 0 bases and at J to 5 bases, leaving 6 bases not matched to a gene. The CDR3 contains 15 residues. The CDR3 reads CASSLADRVVTEAFF. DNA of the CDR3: TGTGCCAGCAGCTTAGCCGACAGGGTGGTGACTGAAGCTTTCTTT. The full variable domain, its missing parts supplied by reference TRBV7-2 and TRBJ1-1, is GAGVSQSPSNKVTEKGKDVELRCDPISGHTALYWYRQSLGQGLEFLIYFQGNSAPDKSGLPSDRFSAERTGGSVSTLTIQRTQQEDSAVYLCASSLADRVVTEAFFGQGTRLTVV.

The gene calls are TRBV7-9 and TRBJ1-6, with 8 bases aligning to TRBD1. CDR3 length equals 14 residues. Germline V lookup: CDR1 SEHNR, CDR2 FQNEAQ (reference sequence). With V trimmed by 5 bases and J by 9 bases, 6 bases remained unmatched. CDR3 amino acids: CASSHGQGASPLHF. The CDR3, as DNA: TGTGCCAGCAGCCATGGTCAGGGGGCTTCACCCCTCCACTTT.

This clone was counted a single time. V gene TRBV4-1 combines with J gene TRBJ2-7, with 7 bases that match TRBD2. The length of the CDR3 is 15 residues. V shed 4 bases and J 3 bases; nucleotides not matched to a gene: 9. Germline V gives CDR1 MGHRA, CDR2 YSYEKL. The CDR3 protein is CASSPQRGAVYEQYF. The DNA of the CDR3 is TGCGCCAGCAGCCCTCAGCGGGGAGCCGTCTACGAGCAGTACTTC.

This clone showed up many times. The CDR3 reads CASSTRQGDTIYF. CDR3 nucleotide sequence: TGTGCCAGCAGCACAAGACAGGGTGACACCATATATTTT. This chain links TRBV5-6 with TRBJ1-3, with TRBD1 matching 7 bases. The germline V gene encodes CDR1 SGHDT and CDR2 YYEEEE. This CDR3 contains 13 residues. Trimming at V came to 4 bases and at J to 8 bases, leaving 6 bases not matched to a gene.

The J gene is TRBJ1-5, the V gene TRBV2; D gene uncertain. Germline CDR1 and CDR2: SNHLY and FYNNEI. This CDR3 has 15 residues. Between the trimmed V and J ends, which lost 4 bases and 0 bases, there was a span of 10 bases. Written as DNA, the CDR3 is TGTGCCAGCAGTGGGCAGACACTTAGCAATCAGCCCCAGCATTTT. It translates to CASSGQTLSNQPQHF.

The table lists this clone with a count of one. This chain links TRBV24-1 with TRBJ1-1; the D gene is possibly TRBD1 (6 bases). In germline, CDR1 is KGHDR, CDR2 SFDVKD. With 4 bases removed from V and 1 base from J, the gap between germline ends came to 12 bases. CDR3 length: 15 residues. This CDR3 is CATSDSTGPNTEAFF. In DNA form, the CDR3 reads TGTGCCACCAGTGACTCGACAGGACCGAACACTGAAGCTTTCTTT.

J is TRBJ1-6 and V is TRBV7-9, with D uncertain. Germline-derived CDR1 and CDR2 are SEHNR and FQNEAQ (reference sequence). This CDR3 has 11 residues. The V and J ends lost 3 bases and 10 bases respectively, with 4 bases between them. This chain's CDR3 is CASSFQSPLHF. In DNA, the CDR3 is TGTGCCAGCAGCTTTCAGTCACCCCTCCACTTT.

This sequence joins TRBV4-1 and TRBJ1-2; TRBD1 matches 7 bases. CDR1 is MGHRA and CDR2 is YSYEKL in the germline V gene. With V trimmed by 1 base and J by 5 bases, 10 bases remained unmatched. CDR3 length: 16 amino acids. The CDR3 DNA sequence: TGCGCCAGCAGCCAAGTTTTTATGGAGGGGGCGTATGGCTACACCTTC. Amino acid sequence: CASSQVFMEGAYGYTF.

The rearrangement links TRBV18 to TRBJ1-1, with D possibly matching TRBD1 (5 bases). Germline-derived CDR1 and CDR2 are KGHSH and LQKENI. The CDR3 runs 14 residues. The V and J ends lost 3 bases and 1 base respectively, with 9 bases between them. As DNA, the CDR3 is TGTGCCAGCTCACCCCAGGGAACGAACACTGAAGCTTTCTTT. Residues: CASSPQGTNTEAFF. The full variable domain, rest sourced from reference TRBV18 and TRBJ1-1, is NAGVMQNPRHLVRRRGQEARLRCSPMKGHSHVYWYRQLPEEGLKFMVYLQKENIIDESGMPKERFSAEFPKEGPSILRIQQVVRGDSAAYFCASSPQGTNTEAFFGQGTRLTVV.

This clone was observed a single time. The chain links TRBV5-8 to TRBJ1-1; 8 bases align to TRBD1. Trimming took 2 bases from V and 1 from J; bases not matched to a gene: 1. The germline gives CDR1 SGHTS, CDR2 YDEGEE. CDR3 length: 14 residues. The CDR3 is CASSFGTGNTEAFF. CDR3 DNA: TGTGCCAGCAGCTTTGGGACAGGGAACACTGAAGCTTTCTTT.

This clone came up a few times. CDR3 residues: CASSEYFPPMVETQYF. In nucleotides, the CDR3 is TGTGCCAGCAGTGAATATTTCCCCCCTATGGTCGAGACCCAGTACTTC. V and J are TRBV25-1 and TRBJ2-5, with D unclear. Trimming removed 0 bases at V and 5 bases at J, with 16 bases between. Germline loops: CDR1 MGHDK, CDR2 SYGVNS. This CDR3 has 16 residues.

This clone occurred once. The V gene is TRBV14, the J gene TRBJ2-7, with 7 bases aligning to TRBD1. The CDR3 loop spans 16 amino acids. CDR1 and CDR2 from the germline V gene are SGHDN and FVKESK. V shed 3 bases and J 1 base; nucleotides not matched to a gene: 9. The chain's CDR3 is CASSHVRGRRSYEQYV. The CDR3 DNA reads TGTGCCAGCAGCCATGTAAGGGGGCGCCGGTCCTACGAGCAGTACGTC.

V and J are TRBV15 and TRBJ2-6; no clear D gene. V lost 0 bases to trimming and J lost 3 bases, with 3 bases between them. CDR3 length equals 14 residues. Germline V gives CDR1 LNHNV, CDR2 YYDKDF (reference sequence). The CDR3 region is CATSRDNGANVLTF. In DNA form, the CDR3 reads TGTGCCACCAGCAGAGATAATGGGGCCAACGTCCTGACTTTC. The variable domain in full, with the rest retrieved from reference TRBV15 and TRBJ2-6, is DAMVIQNPRYQVTQFGKPVTLSCSQTLNHNVMYWYQQKSSQAPKLLFHYYDKDFNNEADTPDNFQSRRPNTSFCFLDIRSPGLGDTAMYLCATSRDNGANVLTFGAGSRLTVL.

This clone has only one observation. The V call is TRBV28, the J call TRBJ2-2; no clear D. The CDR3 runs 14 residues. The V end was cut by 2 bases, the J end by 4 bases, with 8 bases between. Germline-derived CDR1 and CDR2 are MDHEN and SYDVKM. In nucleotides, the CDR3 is TGTGCCAGCAGTTTAGTCACCAGCACCGGGGAGCTGTTTTTT. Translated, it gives CASSLVTSTGELFF.

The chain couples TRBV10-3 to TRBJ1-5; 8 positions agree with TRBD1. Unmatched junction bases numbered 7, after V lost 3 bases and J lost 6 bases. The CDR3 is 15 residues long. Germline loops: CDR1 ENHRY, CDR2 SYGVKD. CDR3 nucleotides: TGTGCCATCAGTGATACGCGACAGGGGAGTCAGCCCCAGCATTTT. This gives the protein CAISDTRQGSQPQHF.

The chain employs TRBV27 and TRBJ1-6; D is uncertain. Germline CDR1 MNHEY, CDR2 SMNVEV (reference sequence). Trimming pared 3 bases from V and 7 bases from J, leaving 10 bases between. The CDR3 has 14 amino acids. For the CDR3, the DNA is TGTGCCAGCAGTTTGTGGAGTCTCAATTCACCCCTCCACTTT. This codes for CASSLWSLNSPLHF.

Here the CDR3 reads CASSEQGGNTIYF. For the CDR3, the DNA is TGCGCCAGCAGTGAACAGGGAGGAAACACCATATATTTT. V is TRBV10-2 and J is TRBJ1-3, with D perhaps TRBD1 (6 bases). The V end was cut by 3 bases, the J end by 4 bases, with 7 bases between. This CDR3 contains 13 residues. CDR1 and CDR2 from the germline V gene are WSHSY and SAAADI.

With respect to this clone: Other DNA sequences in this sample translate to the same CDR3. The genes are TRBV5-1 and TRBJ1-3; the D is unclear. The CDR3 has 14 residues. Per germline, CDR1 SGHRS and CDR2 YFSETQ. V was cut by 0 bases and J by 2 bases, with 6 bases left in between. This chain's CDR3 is CASSLAGAGNTIYF. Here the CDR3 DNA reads TGCGCCAGCAGCTTGGCCGGGGCTGGAAACACCATATATTTT.

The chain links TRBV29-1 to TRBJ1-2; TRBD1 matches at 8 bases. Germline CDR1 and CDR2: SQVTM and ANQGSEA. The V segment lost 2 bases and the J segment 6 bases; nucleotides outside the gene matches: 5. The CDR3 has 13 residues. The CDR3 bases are TGCAGCGTTGAACGGCAGGGGGCAGATGGCTACACCTTC. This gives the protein CSVERQGADGYTF.

Here the CDR3 DNA reads TGTGCCAGCAGTGAGGAGGTGGGGTCCGGCTACACCTTC. Translating gives CASSEEVGSGYTF. This chain uses TRBV6-4 with TRBJ1-2, with D hard to call. Germline-derived CDR1 and CDR2 are MRHNA and SNTAGT. V gave up 3 bases and J gave up 8 bases, with 13 bases separating them. The CDR3 consists of 13 residues.

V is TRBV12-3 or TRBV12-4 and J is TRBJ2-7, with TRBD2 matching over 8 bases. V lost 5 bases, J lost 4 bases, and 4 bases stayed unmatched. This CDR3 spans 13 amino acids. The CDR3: CASSLGGGYEQYV. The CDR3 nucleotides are TGTGCCAGCAGTCTGGGCGGGGGGTACGAGCAGTACGTC.

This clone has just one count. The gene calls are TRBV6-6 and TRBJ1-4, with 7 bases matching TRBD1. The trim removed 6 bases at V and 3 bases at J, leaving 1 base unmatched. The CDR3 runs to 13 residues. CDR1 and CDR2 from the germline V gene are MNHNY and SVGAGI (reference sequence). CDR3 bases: TGTGCCAGCAGGACAGGGCCTAATGAAAAACTGTTTTTT. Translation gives CASRTGPNEKLFF.